A single sample gave rise to the 17 T cell receptor beta chains below, sequenced in a study of identical twins. From the 5' RACE reads, TCRdb called clonotypes with MiXCR, one entry per CDR3 protein. The table shows more than 250,000 distinct CDR3 sequences, with roughly 8.6% occurring only once. These same records also appear under a second study, on yellow fever vaccine responses in identical twins.

The material sequenced was memory (CD45RO+) T cells sorted from blood. These receptors were taken from a woman aged 18-30 years in good health.

J is TRBJ2-4 and V is TRBV2; perhaps TRBD2 as D (6 bases). There are 13 residues in the CDR3. Trimming cost V 3 bases and J 7 bases, with 10 bases left between them. CDR1 and CDR2 (germline): SNHLY, FYNNEI. The CDR3 region is CASSEDYWNIQYF. In DNA form, the CDR3 reads TGTGCCAGCAGTGAGGACTATTGGAACATTCAGTACTTC.

This clonotype was seen at least ten times. The genes are TRBV28 and TRBJ2-4; TRBD1 matches 9 bases. With V trimmed by 4 bases and J by 15 bases, 4 bases remained unmatched. Germline lookup yields CDR1 MDHEN and CDR2 SYDVKM. The CDR3 has 11 residues. CDR3 sequence reads: CASSSRDRAYF. CDR3 DNA sequence: TGTGCCAGCAGTTCCCGGGACAGGGCGTACTTC.

The chain couples TRBV27 to TRBJ2-4; 8 nucleotides agree with TRBD1. Unmatched junction bases numbered 15, after V lost 3 bases and J lost 2 bases. Germline lookup yields CDR1 MNHEY and CDR2 SMNVEV (reference sequence). CDR3 length equals 19 residues. This chain's CDR3 is CASSFRGQGALGPKNIQYF. As DNA, the CDR3 is TGTGCCAGCAGTTTCAGAGGACAGGGAGCTCTGGGTCCCAAAAACATTCAGTACTTC.

This clonotype was recorded at least ten times. The CDR3 here is CSAGDRGQETQYF. The CDR3, as DNA: TGCAGTGCTGGTGACCGGGGCCAAGAGACCCAGTACTTC. This chain connects TRBV20-1 to TRBJ2-5; perhaps TRBD2 as D (5 bases). This CDR3 region has 13 residues. V was cut by 5 bases and J by 1 base, with 11 bases left in between. Germline CDR1 DFQATT, CDR2 SNEGSKA (reference sequence).

J is TRBJ2-1 and V is TRBV12-3 or TRBV12-4; TRBD2 matches 12 bases. The J segment lost 9 bases and the V segment lost 5 bases, leaving 8 bases of the junction unmatched. This CDR3 comprises 15 residues. The DNA for the CDR3 is TGTGCCAGCAGTGGGCTAGCGGGGGGGGGAGGTGAGCAGTTCTTC. Translated, it gives CASSGLAGGGGEQFF.

The chain uses TRBV12-3 or TRBV12-4 and TRBJ2-1, with 9 nucleotides matching TRBD2. There are 16 residues in the CDR3. V shed 5 bases, J shed 2 bases, and the junction held 7 bases outside the gene matches. Here the CDR3 reads CASSPTLAGPYNEQFF. DNA of the CDR3: TGTGCCAGCAGTCCTACACTAGCGGGTCCCTACAATGAGCAGTTCTTC.

This clonotype was recorded a few times. V is TRBV27 and J is TRBJ1-2, with D maybe TRBD1 (5 bases). The germline V gene has CDR1 MNHEY and CDR2 SMNVEV (reference sequence). The CDR3 has 16 residues. The germline V and J ends were trimmed by 6 bases and 8 bases, with 25 bases remaining between them. In nucleotides, the CDR3 is TGTGCCAGCAGAGGCGGAAAGGGCCCAACCGGGGGGGGCTACACCTTC. Its protein is CASRGGKGPTGGGYTF.

Ten or more counts support this clonotype. The rearrangement joins TRBV29-1 to TRBJ2-1; D is unresolved. Germline CDR1 SQVTM, CDR2 ANQGSEA. The CDR3 consists of 11 residues. The V end lost 5 bases, the J end lost 0 bases, and 2 bases lay between the germline ends. CDR3 nucleotide sequence: TGCAGCGTTCGCTCCTACAATGAGCAGTTCTTC. This codes for CSVRSYNEQFF.

This clonotype was counted many times. The chain combines TRBV5-1 with TRBJ2-2; D is perhaps TRBD2 (5 bases). Trimming removed 2 bases from V and 4 bases from J, with 12 bases in between. The CDR3 has 15 amino acids. Looked up from germline, CDR1 is SGHRS and CDR2 is YFSETQ. The CDR3 loop reads CASSFQRSSTGELFF. The CDR3 coding sequence is TGCGCCAGCAGCTTCCAGCGGTCCTCCACCGGGGAGCTGTTTTTT. The full variable domain, in which reference TRBV5-1 and TRBJ2-2 provide the parts outside the CDR3, is KAGVTQTPRYLIKTRGQQVTLSCSPISGHRSVSWYQQTPGQGLQFLFEYFSETQRNKGNFPGRFSGRQFSNSRSEMNVSTLELGDSALYLCASSFQRSSTGELFFGEGSRLTVL.

This clonotype was observed a handful of times. The chain has TRBV12-3 or TRBV12-4 and TRBJ2-5; TRBD2 might be the D (7 bases). The CDR3 runs 17 residues. Trimming left V 7 bases short and J 4 bases short, with 25 bases between. The CDR3 bases are TGTGCCAGCATGGATGGTCGATCGGGGGGCGGAGGAGAGACCCAGTACTTC. Translation gives CASMDGRSGGGGETQYF.

The rearrangement links TRBV19 to TRBJ2-1, with no clear D. Germline CDR1 LNHDA, CDR2 SQIVND (reference sequence). V shed 5 bases and J shed 6 bases, with 11 bases lying between them. The CDR3 spans 13 residues. CDR3 sequence (DNA): TGTGCCAGTAGTGTTTTTTTGGGCAATGAGCAGTTCTTC. Its translation is CASSVFLGNEQFF.

This clonotype was counted at least ten times. The V gene is TRBV7-8, the J gene TRBJ2-1; no definite D call. V was clipped by 2 bases and J by 4 bases, with 12 bases between them. The CDR3 runs 15 residues. The V gene's germline CDR1 is SGHVS and CDR2 FQNEAQ. CDR3 amino acids: CASSLSGRNYNEQFF. The CDR3 DNA follows: TGTGCCAGCAGCTTATCCGGACGGAATTACAATGAGCAGTTCTTC.

This clonotype was counted ten times or more. The chain joins TRBV5-1 to TRBJ2-1; 8 positions match TRBD2. Germline trimming cut 4 bases from V and 6 bases from J; bases unmatched to any gene: 3. The length of the CDR3 is 13 residues. CDR1 is SGHRS and CDR2 is YFSETQ in the germline V gene. The CDR3 protein is CASSKGLANEQFF. CDR3 nucleotides: TGCGCCAGCAGCAAAGGACTAGCCAATGAGCAGTTCTTC.

This clonotype occurred many times. The V call is TRBV12-3 or TRBV12-4, the J call TRBJ1-5, with 12 positions matching TRBD1. The CDR3 sequence is 17 residues long. The junction had 6 bases not matched to a gene; V was cut back by 2 bases and J by 4 bases. This CDR3 is CASSLRGQGAGNQPQHF. The CDR3 bases are TGTGCCAGCAGTTTAAGGGGACAGGGGGCCGGGAATCAGCCCCAGCATTTT.

The chain couples TRBV5-1 to TRBJ1-1; D gene uncertain. Trimming shortened V by 0 bases and J by 5 bases, and 14 bases separated the two germline ends. Germline CDR1 reads SGHRS; CDR2 reads YFSETQ. The CDR3 loop spans 15 amino acids. CDR3 region: CASSLAGQVRTEAFF. In nucleotides, the CDR3 is TGCGCCAGCAGCTTGGCCGGGCAGGTACGAACTGAAGCTTTCTTT.

The chain has TRBV5-1 and TRBJ2-1, with TRBD1 identical over 11 bases. Germline loops: CDR1 SGHRS, CDR2 YFSETQ. J was trimmed by 7 bases and V by 4 bases; bases with no gene match: 7. This CDR3 has 15 amino acids. In DNA, the CDR3 is TGCGCCAGCAGCCGGGACAGGGGGGGAGCGAATGAGCAGTTCTTC. Amino acids: CASSRDRGGANEQFF.

This clonotype was observed many times. The chain carries TRBV24-1 and TRBJ1-1; D gene unclear. CDR1 is KGHDR, CDR2 SFDVKD, per germline. V was clipped by 3 bases and J by 3 bases, with 16 bases between them. CDR3 length: 16 amino acids. Here the CDR3 reads CATSDAGDRRDTEAFF. The CDR3 nucleotides are TGTGCCACCAGTGATGCCGGCGATCGGCGGGACACTGAAGCTTTCTTT.